Shown below are 21 T cell receptor beta chains from a single sample sequenced in a study of shared clonotypes between healthy human individuals. Produced via immunoSEQ multiplex PCR; TCRdb's table is partial and in-frame only. The top ten clones hold around 24% of a sample with approximately 740,000 clones, almost 95% of them seen once. Terminally differentiated effector memory CD45RA+ cells were excluded by CCR7 positive selection of CD45RO-negative cells. The source material was naive CD8+ T cells sorted from blood. These receptors originate from a man aged 30 to 39 in good health.

V is TRBV6-5 and J is TRBJ1-2, with no clear D. Germline CDR1 and CDR2: MNHEY and SVGAGI. The CDR3 runs to 15 residues. Trimming took 0 bases from V and 2 from J, leaving 10 bases between them. The CDR3 loop reads CASSYSYDPNYGYTF. DNA of the CDR3: TGTGCCAGCAGTTACTCCTACGATCCAAACTATGGCTACACCTTC.

The genes are TRBV11-2 and TRBJ2-3; 11 bases agree with TRBD2. V shed 2 bases and J 6 bases; nucleotides not matched to a gene: 10. Germline loops: CDR1 SGHAT, CDR2 FQNNGV. The CDR3 consists of 17 residues. The CDR3 sequence is CASSLLGLADRRDTQYF. The DNA of the CDR3 is TGTGCCAGCAGCTTACTGGGACTAGCGGACCGGAGGGATACGCAGTATTTT.

V is TRBV27 and J is TRBJ2-7; D is unclear. The CDR3 runs to 15 residues. Germline values: CDR1 MNHEY, CDR2 SMNVEV (reference sequence). The germline V and J ends were trimmed by 2 bases and 1 base, with 12 bases remaining between them. The CDR3 loop is CASSLAAFASYEQYF. Here the CDR3 DNA reads TGTGCCAGCAGTTTAGCGGCCTTCGCTTCCTACGAGCAGTACTTC.

The chain has TRBV5-1 and TRBJ2-7; D may match TRBD1 or TRBD2 (5 bases each). The length of the CDR3 is 14 residues. Trimming took off 4 bases at V and 4 bases at J, with 15 bases between the two ends. CDR1 SGHRS and CDR2 YFSETQ come from the germline V gene. CDR3 amino acids: CASSGAYTRYEQYF. The CDR3 DNA is TGCGCCAGCAGCGGGGCCTATACTAGGTACGAGCAGTACTTC.

The genes are TRBV7-9 and TRBJ2-1; TRBD1 agrees at 8 bases. The CDR3 contains 16 residues. Germline values: CDR1 SEHNR, CDR2 FQNEAQ (reference sequence). Losses at the gene ends were 6 bases for V and 2 bases for J; bases not matched to a gene: 9. CDR3 DNA: TGTGCCAGCAGACACGACAGGGGTTCGGCCTACAATGAGCAGTTCTTC. Translated, it gives CASRHDRGSAYNEQFF.

The genes are TRBV7-9 and TRBJ1-4, with D perhaps matching TRBD1 (5 bases). V was shortened by 2 bases and J by 6 bases, with 7 bases between the two germline ends. The CDR3 has 13 amino acids. Germline loops: CDR1 SEHNR, CDR2 FQNEAQ (reference sequence). The CDR3 reads CASSLRGDEKLFF. The CDR3 coding sequence is TGTGCCAGCAGCTTAAGGGGAGATGAAAAACTGTTTTTT.

V and J are TRBV27 and TRBJ1-2; tentatively, D is TRBD1 (5 bases). Per the germline V gene, CDR1 is MNHEY and CDR2 is SMNVEV (reference sequence). The CDR3 has 14 residues. Trimming cost V 3 bases and J 4 bases, with 12 bases left between them. The CDR3 bases are TGTGCCAGCAGTTTTACAGGCCCTCTCTATGGCTACACCTTC. Protein product: CASSFTGPLYGYTF.

The V call is TRBV6-6, the J call TRBJ1-2; D might be TRBD1 (5 bases). Trimming left V 5 bases short and J 2 bases short, with 12 bases between. The germline V gene has CDR1 MNHNY and CDR2 SVGAGI (reference sequence). The CDR3 spans 14 residues. CDR3 protein: CASSLGGRNYGYTF. The CDR3, as DNA: TGTGCCAGCAGTCTCGGGGGAAGGAACTATGGCTACACCTTC.

The rearrangement links TRBV29-1 to TRBJ2-1; D not resolved. V was cut by 4 bases and J by 9 bases, with 10 bases left in between. Germline V CDR1 and CDR2: SQVTM, ANQGSEA. CDR3 length: 11 amino acids. Written as DNA, the CDR3 is TGCAGCGTTGTGCTCTCGGGTGAGCAGTTCTTC. It is translated as CSVVLSGEQFF.

The genes are TRBV11-2 and TRBJ2-1, with 13 positions matching TRBD2. CDR3 length equals 19 residues. The J segment lost 6 bases and the V segment lost 7 bases, leaving 18 bases of the junction unmatched. CDR1 and CDR2 from the germline V gene are SGHAT and FQNNGV. DNA of the CDR3: TGTGCCAGCAACGCCTATATCGGCCCCGGGACTAGCGGGATCAATGAGCAGTTCTTC. Translation: CASNAYIGPGTSGINEQFF.

This clone was observed once. V usage is TRBV27 and J usage is TRBJ2-1; D is unresolved. Germline-derived CDR1 and CDR2 are MNHEY and SMNVEV (reference sequence). The length of the CDR3 is 13 residues. Trimming shortened V by 5 bases and J by 6 bases, and 11 bases separated the two germline ends. CDR3 in DNA: TGTGCCAGCAGTCCCCTTGGATCCAATGAGCAGTTCTTC. Its protein product is CASSPLGSNEQFF.

The V and J genes are TRBV28 and TRBJ2-7; D is perhaps TRBD2 (5 bases). Trimming pared 1 base from V and 7 bases from J, leaving 11 bases between. Germline V gene data show CDR1 as MDHEN and CDR2 as SYDVKM. CDR3 size: 13 residues. Here the CDR3 reads CASSLLDFGEQYF. The CDR3 bases are TGTGCCAGCAGTTTATTGGACTTCGGGGAGCAGTACTTC.

The rearrangement links TRBV5-5 to TRBJ2-2, with a weak D call TRBD1 (6 bases). In germline, CDR1 is SGHKS, CDR2 YYEKEE (reference sequence). The CDR3 has 16 residues. The V end was cut by 5 bases, the J end by 1 base, with 15 bases between. DNA for the CDR3: TGTGCCAGCAGACCAGTGGACAGCATGAACACCGGGGAGCTGTTTTTT. It codes for CASRPVDSMNTGELFF.

The chain links TRBV11-2 to TRBJ2-1; D may be TRBD2 (6 bases). In germline, CDR1 is SGHAT, CDR2 FQNNGV. The CDR3 sequence is 17 residues long. The ends were cut back, 5 bases at V and 0 bases at J, with 17 bases in the middle. The CDR3 region is CASSPPPDYDSYNEQFF. As DNA, the CDR3 is TGTGCCAGCAGCCCTCCCCCGGACTACGACTCCTACAATGAGCAGTTCTTC.

The chain employs TRBV13 and TRBJ1-1; 8 nucleotides agree with TRBD1. Germline V gene lookup returns CDR1 PRHDT and CDR2 FYEKMQ (reference sequence). The V segment lost 5 bases and the J segment 1 base; nucleotides outside the gene matches: 3. CDR3 length: 14 amino acids. The CDR3 DNA reads as TGTGCCAGCAGCATAGACAGGGGGAACACTGAAGCTTTCTTT. Protein product: CASSIDRGNTEAFF.

The rearrangement links TRBV7-2 to TRBJ2-1, with 14 nucleotides matching TRBD2. V was clipped by 1 base and J by 9 bases; unmatched bases: 5. CDR3 size: 16 residues. CDR1 SGHTA and CDR2 FQGNSA come from the germline V gene. In nucleotides, the CDR3 is TGTGCCAGCAGCTTAGGGAGACTAGCGGGAGGGCGTGAGCAGTTCTTC. The encoded protein is CASSLGRLAGGREQFF.

This rearrangement joins TRBV11-3 to TRBJ2-3; the match to TRBD2 covers 9 bases. CDR3 length: 16 residues. Per the germline V gene, CDR1 is SGHNT and CDR2 is YENEEA. With V trimmed by 1 base and J by 9 bases, 11 bases remained unmatched. DNA for the CDR3: TGTGCCAGCAGCTTAGGAGGGGCTAGCGGGGACCTCACGCAGTATTTT. Its protein is CASSLGGASGDLTQYF.

The V gene is TRBV7-2, the J gene TRBJ2-5, with 9 positions matching TRBD1. V dropped 1 base and J dropped 2; count of bases not matched to a gene: 5. Germline loops: CDR1 SGHTA, CDR2 FQGNSA. The CDR3 is 16 amino acids. The CDR3 bases are TGTGCCAGCAGCTTAGGATACAGGGGGCAACAAGAGACCCAGTACTTC. This translates into CASSLGYRGQQETQYF.

The count of this clone is one. Written as DNA, the CDR3 is TGTGCCAGCAGTTATGGGCCACCCAGCACAGATACGCAGTATTTT. Residues: CASSYGPPSTDTQYF. The chain links TRBV6-5 to TRBJ2-3; D not resolved. With 3 bases removed from V and 0 bases from J, the gap between germline ends came to 10 bases. The CDR3 sequence is 15 residues long. CDR1 is MNHEY and CDR2 is SVGAGI in the germline V gene.

The V call is TRBV7-6, the J call TRBJ1-4; 7 positions agree with TRBD1. V lost 5 bases, J lost 6 bases, and 15 bases stayed unmatched. The CDR3 contains 17 residues. Germline-derived CDR1 and CDR2 are SGHVS and FNYEAQ. CDR3 DNA: TGTGCCAGCAGCCCCCTGAAAGGGGGCCGACGACATGAAAAACTGTTTTTT. Translating it yields CASSPLKGGRRHEKLFF.

The chain carries TRBV10-2 and TRBJ1-4; D perhaps matches TRBD1 (5 bases). Germline V lookup: CDR1 WSHSY, CDR2 SAAADI. The CDR3 has 14 residues. Trimming pared 4 bases from V and 0 bases from J, leaving 6 bases between. For the CDR3, the DNA is TGCGCCAGCAGTGTACAGGCAACTAATGAAAAACTGTTTTTT. Its translation: CASSVQATNEKLFF.